The 27 T cell receptor beta chains reported below all come from one sample, sequenced in a study of synovial regulatory T cells in juvenile arthritis. Assay: immunoSEQ multiplex PCR; the TCRdb copy retains only in-frame clones and omits some. The sample totals more than 8,000 clones. What was sequenced was Treg cells from blood. Stated subset: remaining (HLA-DR-negative) circulating blood Treg cells. The receptors were gathered from a donor between 2 and 29 years old with juvenile idiopathic arthritis.

The rearrangement uses TRBV7-9 and TRBJ1-1. The CDR3 spans 13 residues. Only the protein sequence is given. Germline V lookup: CDR1 SEHNR, CDR2 FQNEAQ (reference sequence). The CDR3 protein is CASSFRSNTEAFF.

The chain carries TRBV19 and TRBJ1-2. The V gene's germline CDR1 is LNHDA and CDR2 SQIVND (reference sequence). This CDR3 is built from 14 residues. The protein alone is recorded here. The CDR3 region is CASSAQGEGIGYTF.

The chain is built from TRBV6-1 and TRBJ1-4. In germline, CDR1 is MNHNS, CDR2 SASEGT. This CDR3 is 15 amino acids long. No DNA sequence is on record. Here the CDR3 reads CASSVRGRNEEKLFF.

The chain employs TRBV6-5 and TRBJ1-4; TCRdb calls TRBD1, which cannot be checked without DNA. The CDR3 runs to 13 residues. DNA was not recorded. Per germline, CDR1 MNHEY and CDR2 SVGAGI. The CDR3 is CASSRGPNEKLFF.

The rearrangement uses TRBV19 and TRBJ2-7; lacking DNA, the TRBD1 call made by TCRdb goes unchecked. Germline V gives CDR1 LNHDA, CDR2 SQIVND (reference sequence). The CDR3 is made up of 15 amino acids. Only the protein is available. The CDR3 protein is CASSIDGQRAYEQYF.

The chain couples TRBV5-1 to TRBJ2-6; TCRdb lists TRBD2, though no DNA is available to test this call. CDR1 SGHRS and CDR2 YFSETQ come from the germline V gene. This CDR3 has 14 amino acids. Only the protein is on record. Here the CDR3 reads CASSFRSGANVLTF.

V is TRBV5-1 and J is TRBJ1-2. Germline CDR1 reads SGHRS; CDR2 reads YFSETQ. The length of the CDR3 is 14 residues. Only the protein sequence is given. CDR3 residues: CASHVDTGTKIYTF.

This chain links TRBV2 with TRBJ1-3; TCRdb names TRBD1, which stays unverified in the absence of DNA. Germline CDR1 and CDR2: SNHLY and FYNNEI. This CDR3 spans 17 amino acids. DNA is not recorded here. This CDR3 is CASSGLHRDGTGNTIYF.

The V gene is TRBV19, the J gene TRBJ1-6. Per the germline V gene, CDR1 is LNHDA and CDR2 is SQIVND (reference sequence). The CDR3 sequence is 14 residues long. The protein alone is recorded here. CDR3 region: CASSIVGVDSPLHF.

This chain connects TRBV5-4 to TRBJ2-7; TCRdb's D call, TRBD1, is unchecked because there is no DNA. Germline CDR1 and CDR2: SGHNT and YYREEE (reference sequence). The CDR3 sequence is 15 residues long. A DNA sequence was not provided. This CDR3 reads CASSFWTGPSYEQYF.

This chain uses TRBV25-1 with TRBJ1-3. The CDR3 runs to 12 residues. A DNA sequence was not provided. Looked up from germline, CDR1 is MGHDK and CDR2 is SYGVNS. CDR3 in amino acids: CASSGLRNTIYF.

The chain is built from TRBV5-1 and TRBJ2-7; TCRdb returns TRBD2, unconfirmable since there is no DNA. There are 15 residues in the CDR3. The DNA is not on file. From germline, CDR1 is SGHRS and CDR2 YFSETQ. This CDR3 reads CASSLAGNRGYEQYF.

The chain is built from TRBV2 and TRBJ1-1. Germline V lookup: CDR1 SNHLY, CDR2 FYNNEI. This CDR3 comprises 14 residues. Only the protein sequence is given. CDR3 sequence reads: CASSEWRGFTEAFF.

The chain links TRBV7-6 to TRBJ2-3. Germline loops: CDR1 SGHVS, CDR2 FNYEAQ. The CDR3 runs 14 residues. Only the protein is on record. Here the CDR3 reads CASFSGGGTDTQYF.

The chain employs TRBV6-6 and TRBJ1-1; TCRdb's D gene call, TRBD1, goes unchecked for lack of DNA. This CDR3 has 12 residues. DNA for this receptor is not on file. Germline V gene data show CDR1 as MNHNY and CDR2 as SVGAGI (reference sequence). The CDR3 sequence: CASSYSRVEAFF.

The V and J genes are TRBV2 and TRBJ1-4; TCRdb reports TRBD1, a call that lacks DNA to check it against. Per germline, CDR1 SNHLY and CDR2 FYNNEI. CDR3 length equals 15 residues. DNA for this receptor is not on file. This CDR3 is CASSADRGYKEKLFF. The complete variable domain, with remaining parts taken from reference TRBV2 and TRBJ1-4, reads EPEVTQTPSHQVTQMGQEVILRCVPISNHLYFYWYRQILGQKVEFLVSFYNNEISEKSEIFDDQFSVERPDGSNFTLKIRSTKLEDSAMYFCASSADRGYKEKLFFGSGTQLSVL.

The chain recombines TRBV5-4 with TRBJ1-2; TCRdb's D gene call, TRBD1, goes unchecked for lack of DNA. This CDR3 spans 13 amino acids. No DNA is given. CDR1 SGHNT and CDR2 YYREEE come from the germline V gene (reference sequence). The CDR3: CASRQTGGAGYTF.

The CDR3: CASSYRGSPLHF. The chain has TRBV25-1 and TRBJ1-6; the TCRdb D gene call, TRBD1, has no DNA to confirm it. Per the germline V gene, CDR1 is MGHDK and CDR2 is SYGVNS. CDR3 length: 12 amino acids. DNA for this receptor is not on file.

The J gene is TRBJ1-2, the V gene TRBV7-9. CDR1 and CDR2 (germline): SEHNR, FQNEAQ (reference sequence). The CDR3 contains 16 residues. The record lacks a DNA sequence. The CDR3 sequence: CASSYTGGVDNYGYTF.

The chain has TRBV7-2 and TRBJ1-2. The CDR3 covers 14 residues. No DNA appears here. Germline CDR1 SGHTA, CDR2 FQGNSA. The CDR3 sequence is CASSPRRQDYGYTF.

This chain's CDR3 is CASTSLNTIYF. The gene calls are TRBV19 and TRBJ1-3. Germline values: CDR1 LNHDA, CDR2 SQIVND (reference sequence). The CDR3 runs 11 residues. No DNA is given.

The V gene is TRBV5-1, the J gene TRBJ2-7. Germline CDR1 is SGHRS and CDR2 is YFSETQ. The CDR3 is made up of 14 amino acids. The DNA is not on file. The CDR3: CASSPTGGPYEQYF.

This chain joins TRBV10-3 and TRBJ2-7; checking the TCRdb D call of TRBD2 is not possible without DNA. The CDR3 length is 16 residues. The protein alone is recorded here. Per the germline V gene, CDR1 is ENHRY and CDR2 is SYGVKD. CDR3 loop: CAISESTTRDSYEQYF.

The gene calls are TRBV19 and TRBJ1-2. This CDR3 is 15 amino acids long. No DNA is recorded. Germline V gene sequence: CDR1 LNHDA, CDR2 SQIVND (reference sequence). The CDR3 is CASSIGPQGYYGYTF. Together with reference TRBV19 and TRBJ1-2, the CDR3 gives the full variable domain: DGGITQSPKYLFRKEGQNVTLSCEQNLNHDAMYWYRQDPGQGLRLIYYSQIVNDFQKGDIAEGYSVSREKKESFPLTVTSAQKNPTAFYLCASSIGPQGYYGYTFGSGTRLTVV.

The chain combines TRBV5-1 with TRBJ2-7; with no DNA, the TCRdb D assignment of TRBD2 cannot be verified. The CDR3 extends over 14 amino acids. No nucleotide data were recorded. Germline V lookup: CDR1 SGHRS, CDR2 YFSETQ. The CDR3 here is CASSSPGSSYEQYF.

V usage is TRBV19 and J usage is TRBJ1-6. Germline CDR1 LNHDA, CDR2 SQIVND (reference sequence). CDR3 length equals 16 residues. Only the protein is on record. CDR3 protein: CASSPRHRAGISPLHF.

The rearrangement uses TRBV4-3 and TRBJ1-3; there is no DNA to check the TCRdb D call of TRBD1. Germline CDR1 is LGHNA and CDR2 is YSLEER. The CDR3 has 15 residues. DNA for this receptor is not on file. The CDR3 loop reads CASSQVLTGGNTIYF.